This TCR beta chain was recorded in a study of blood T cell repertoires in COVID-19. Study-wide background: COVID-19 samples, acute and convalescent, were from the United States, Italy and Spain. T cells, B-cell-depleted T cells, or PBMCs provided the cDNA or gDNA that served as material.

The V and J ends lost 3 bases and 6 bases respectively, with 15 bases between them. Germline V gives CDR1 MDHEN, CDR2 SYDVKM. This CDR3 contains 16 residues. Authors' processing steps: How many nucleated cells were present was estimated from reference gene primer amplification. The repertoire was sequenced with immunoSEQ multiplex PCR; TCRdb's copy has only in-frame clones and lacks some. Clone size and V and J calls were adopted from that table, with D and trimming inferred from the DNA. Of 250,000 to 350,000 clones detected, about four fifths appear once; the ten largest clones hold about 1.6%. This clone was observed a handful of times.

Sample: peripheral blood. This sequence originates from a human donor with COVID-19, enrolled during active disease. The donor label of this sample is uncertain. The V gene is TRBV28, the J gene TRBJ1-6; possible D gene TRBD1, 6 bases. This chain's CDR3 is CASSFYPGQRNSPLHF. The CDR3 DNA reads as TGTGCCAGCAGTTTTTATCCGGGACAACGTAATTCACCCCTCCACTTT.